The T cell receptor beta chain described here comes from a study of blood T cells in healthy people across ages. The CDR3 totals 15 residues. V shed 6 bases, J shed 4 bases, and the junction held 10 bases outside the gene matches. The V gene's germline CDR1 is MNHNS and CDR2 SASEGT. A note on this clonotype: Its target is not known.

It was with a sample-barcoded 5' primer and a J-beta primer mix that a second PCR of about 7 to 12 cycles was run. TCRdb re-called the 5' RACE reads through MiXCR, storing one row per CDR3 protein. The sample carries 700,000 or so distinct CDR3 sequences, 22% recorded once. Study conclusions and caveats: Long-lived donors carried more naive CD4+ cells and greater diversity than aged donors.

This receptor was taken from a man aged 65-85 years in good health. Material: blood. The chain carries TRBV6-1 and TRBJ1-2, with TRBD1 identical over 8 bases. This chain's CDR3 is CASRMTGARIYGYTF. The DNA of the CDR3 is TGTGCCAGCAGGATGACAGGGGCGCGGATCTATGGCTACACCTTC.